This T cell receptor beta chain was recovered during a study of blood T cell repertoires in COVID-19. This CDR3 is built from 15 residues. Trimming pared 3 bases from V and 4 bases from J, leaving 13 bases between. The germline gives CDR1 MDHEN, CDR2 SYDVKM. Original data processing: It was from reference gene primer amplification that nucleated cell counts were estimated. TCRdb keeps only in-frame clones here, not all; method: immunoSEQ multiplex PCR. That table is the source of V, J and clone size, and D and trimming were worked out from the DNA. The sample consists of more than 200,000 clones, around 81% of them appearing once.

The source is a man aged 50 to 59 with active or convalescent COVID-19. The specimen sequenced was peripheral blood. This chain connects TRBV28 to TRBJ1-3, with D possibly TRBD1 on 5 matching bases. CDR3 DNA sequence: TGTGCCAGCAGTTTTGGCGGGGGAGGAGGAAACACCATATATTTT. Amino acid sequence: CASSFGGGGGNTIYF.